These 6 T cell receptor beta chains were sequenced from one sample in a study of shared T cell receptors in the human thymus. Profiling relied on immunoSEQ multiplex PCR, and the TCRdb table lists in-frame clones only, not all of them. The data show approximately 580,000 clones, with 75% to 80% seen just once and more than 0.01% held by the top ten. The sample was also linked to a second study, of human thymus T cells.

The sample comprised thymocytes. These receptors originate from a boy younger than two with a congenital heart defect.

The chain joins TRBV6-5 to TRBJ1-1, with no clear D. In germline, CDR1 is MNHEY, CDR2 SVGAGI. CDR3 length: 13 residues. V was cut by 5 bases and J by 1 base, with 8 bases left in between. CDR3 sequence (DNA): TGTGCCAGCAGTGATACAGAGAACACTGAAGCTTTCTTT. Translation: CASSDTENTEAFF.

The CDR3 nucleotides are TGTGCCAGTATCCACCCAGCGGAAAACATTCAGTACTTC. The encoded protein is CASIHPAENIQYF. This chain joins TRBV19 and TRBJ2-4; D perhaps matches TRBD2 (5 bases). This CDR3 is 13 amino acids long. Deletions cut 7 bases from V and 5 bases from J, with 12 bases between. The germline V gene has CDR1 LNHDA and CDR2 SQIVND (reference sequence).

CDR3 sequence (DNA): TGTGCCAGCTCACGCCCCGCAAGCCTAGCGGGAGGGCCCTACGAGCAGTACTTC. The encoded protein is CASSRPASLAGGPYEQYF. J is TRBJ2-7 and V is TRBV18; 12 nucleotides line up with TRBD2. The J segment lost 2 bases and the V segment lost 4 bases, leaving 12 bases of the junction unmatched. Germline assignment: CDR1 KGHSH and CDR2 LQKENI. This CDR3 region has 18 residues.

The J gene is TRBJ2-1, the V gene TRBV6-6, with a possible D match to TRBD2 (6 bases). Trimming pared 6 bases from V and 4 bases from J, leaving 16 bases between. Germline lookup yields CDR1 MNHNY and CDR2 SVGAGI (reference sequence). The CDR3 has 15 residues. The CDR3 DNA sequence: TGTGCCAGCAGCCAGGGACTCCGAAATTACAATGAGCAGTTCTTC. Protein product: CASSQGLRNYNEQFF.

The chain links TRBV11-2 to TRBJ2-7; a weak D match, TRBD2 (5 bases). The CDR3 runs to 14 residues. The germline V and J ends were trimmed by 7 bases and 1 base, with 14 bases remaining between them. Per germline, CDR1 SGHAT and CDR2 FQNNGV. CDR3 loop: CASISRTSSYEQYF. The CDR3, as DNA: TGTGCCAGCATCAGCAGGACTTCGTCCTACGAGCAGTACTTC.

V is TRBV20-1 and J is TRBJ2-5; D uncertain. V was pared by 2 bases and J by 6 bases, with 4 bases between. The CDR3 is 10 amino acids. The germline V gene has CDR1 DFQATT and CDR2 SNEGSKA (reference sequence). The CDR3 reads CSARIKTQYF. DNA of the CDR3: TGCAGTGCTAGAATAAAGACCCAGTACTTC.